This T cell receptor (beta chain) derives from a study of identical twins (dated by TCRdb to 2015 to 2016). Looking at the study overall: To test whether fetal clonotypes persist, the study used deep sequencing on TCR alpha and beta repertoires from monozygotic twins, unrelated adults of various ages, and cord blood. To rule out contamination, the twin experiments were replicated at different times with different library preparation protocols.

This clonotype has only a few counts. The antigen it recognizes is unknown. No base-level quality is on record; no much larger clone is a single base apart. After removal of 1 base from V and 5 bases from J, the junction retains 15 bases not matched to a gene. The germline V gene (reference sequence) supplies CDR1 LNHNV and CDR2 YYDKDF. From its cysteine to its phenylalanine, the CDR3 spans 18 amino acids. Only the CDR3 part of the read is kept: 54 bases, read in frame from the first base. The library was made by 5' RACE. The listed sequencing device is Illumina HiSeq 2000. A universal primer binding site was added through template switching, and the final cDNA carried a unique molecular identifier so that TCR cDNA molecules could be counted accurately. First-strand cDNA for TCR alpha and beta chains was synthesized from specific primers in the conserved constant-segment region. To control for contamination, every cDNA library was double barcoded, receiving both a SMART-Mk sample barcode and Illumina barcodes. TruSeq adapter sequences along with Illumina sample barcodes were introduced in two successive PCR steps. The TCR alpha and beta cDNA libraries were sequenced on the Illumina HiSeq platform using custom primers. As for the original processing: Raw reads were processed with MiGEC to extract unique molecular identifiers, and MiXCR was used to determine CDR3 positions. For each individual, recombination models were inferred using an EM algorithm with the repgenHMM and IGoR tools. Shared clonotypes were analyzed with the tcR package in R, and sharing was normalized by the product of cloneset sizes. Out-of-frame nonproductive sequences were analyzed to study raw recombination free of thymic and clonal selection effects. TCRdb reprocessed the public reads (quality trimming at Q25 with fastp, clone calling with MiXCR) and kept in-frame beta chains. Rows with a matching CDR3 protein are joined into one entry that keeps the most common DNA and genes. TCRdb, rather than the study authors, made the V and J calls. The sample data list a few hundred thousand distinct CDR3 sequences, and 20% to 25% of these were observed just once. The top ten hold roughly 2.8% of the sample.

Here is what the overall study found, with its caveats: Invariant T cells such as MAIT and iNKT could partly confound zero-insertion analyses, though diverse VJ usage argued against this for most clonotypes. Out-of-frame TCR alpha sharing in monozygotic twins was systematically underestimated by recombination models, whereas sharing between unrelated individuals was in agreement with the recombination models. Compared with coincidental sharing between unrelated individuals, out-of-frame TCR alpha sequences shared between twins showed an excess of sequences with low generation probability. In beta out-of-frame sequences, excess twin sharing was weaker, because having fewer shared sequences lowered the signal-to-noise ratio. Abundant cord blood beta clonotypes had fewer insertions, young adult naive repertoires showed a similar but weaker trend, and memory repertoires showed no such trend. Because the same donors could not be followed over many years, conclusions were based on cross-sectional statistical analysis.

All donors were healthy Caucasians. Three pairs of female monozygotic twins, all aged roughly 18 to 29 years, were included in the twin cohort. Positive isolation kits from Invitrogen were used to isolate CD4+ and CD8+ T cell populations. The sample was also linked to a second study, of T cells expressing NK-cell markers. The second investigation adds: Three sorted T-cell subsets (CD3+CD56+NKG2C+, CD3+CD56+NKG2C- and CD3+CD56-NKG2C+) from about 8 donors had their TCR beta-chain repertoires profiled. Among the eight sequenced donors, seven were HCMV-seropositive and one was HCMV-seronegative. In several experiments an anti-gammadeltaTCR antibody was added to restrict sorting to alphabetaTCR-expressing T cells. For several donors, the dominant CD3+CD56+NKG2C+ clonotypes were among the top 10 CD8+ clonotypes and accounted for about 1.0-7.5% of CD8+ T cells. Those dominant clonotypes were again the most abundant among CD3+CD56-NKG2C+ cells in a handful of donors, at about 25-60.1%. Whether the expanded NKG2C-expressing T cell clones were specific for HCMV antigens remained unclear. The study sequenced eight donors, all healthy volunteers chosen at random: three men and five women. To determine HCMV serostatus, a commercial ELISA kit was used to detect HCMV-specific IgG in serum. MIGEC was used to demultiplex reads and group reads by UMI, and MiTCR was used to assemble and quantify clonotypes. To exclude erroneous sequences, any TCR cDNA sequence not supported by at least two reads was discarded. The tcR package was used for downstream repertoire analysis, and clonotypes were matched across fractions by CDR3 nucleotide sequence plus V segment. Antigen specificity was annotated against VDJdb with VDJmatch, allowing one amino acid substitution in CDR3.

Here the chain combines TRBV15 and TRBJ2-5, and 8 junction bases match TRBD2. Sequenced: CD4+ T cells sorted from blood. This clonotype was obtained from a woman younger than 35 in good health. CDR3 region: CATSRAYDGSGITETQYF. The DNA reads TGTGCCACCAGCAGAGCTTACGACGGTAGCGGGATAACGGAGACCCAGTACTTC. The full variable domain, completed from the reference TRBV15 and TRBJ2-5 proteins outside the CDR3, reads DAMVIQNPRYQVTQFGKPVTLSCSQTLNHNVMYWYQQKSSQAPKLLFHYYDKDFNNEADTPDNFQSRRPNTSFCFLDIRSPGLGDTAMYLCATSRAYDGSGITETQYFGPGTRLLVL.